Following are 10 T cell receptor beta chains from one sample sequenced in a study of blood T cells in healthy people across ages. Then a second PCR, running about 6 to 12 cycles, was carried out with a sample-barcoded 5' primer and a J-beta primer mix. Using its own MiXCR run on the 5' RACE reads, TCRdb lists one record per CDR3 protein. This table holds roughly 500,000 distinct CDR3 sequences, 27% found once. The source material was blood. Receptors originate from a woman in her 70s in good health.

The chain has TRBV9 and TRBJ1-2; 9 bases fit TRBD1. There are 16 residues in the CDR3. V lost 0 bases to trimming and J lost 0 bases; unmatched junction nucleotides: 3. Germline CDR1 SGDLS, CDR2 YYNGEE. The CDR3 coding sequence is TGTGCCAGCAGCGTAGGGGGACAGGGTGCTAACTATGGCTACACCTTC. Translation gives CASSVGGQGANYGYTF. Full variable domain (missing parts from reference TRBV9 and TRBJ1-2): DSGVTQTPKHLITATGQRVTLRCSPRSGDLSVYWYQQSLDQGLQFLIQYYNGEERAKGNILERFSAQQFPDLHSELNLSSLELGDSALYFCASSVGGQGANYGYTFGSGTRLTVV.

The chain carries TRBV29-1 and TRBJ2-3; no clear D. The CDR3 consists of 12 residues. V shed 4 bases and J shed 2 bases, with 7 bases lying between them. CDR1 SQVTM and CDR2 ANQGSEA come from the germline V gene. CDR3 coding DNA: TGCAGCGTTGTACAGATCACAGATACGCAGTATTTT. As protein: CSVVQITDTQYF.

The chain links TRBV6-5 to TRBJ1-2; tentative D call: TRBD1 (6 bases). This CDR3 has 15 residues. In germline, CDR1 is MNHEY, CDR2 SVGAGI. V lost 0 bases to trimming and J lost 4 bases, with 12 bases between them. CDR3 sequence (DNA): TGTGCCAGCAGTTACTCCGGGGGGCGAGGCTATGGCTACACCTTC. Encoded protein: CASSYSGGRGYGYTF.

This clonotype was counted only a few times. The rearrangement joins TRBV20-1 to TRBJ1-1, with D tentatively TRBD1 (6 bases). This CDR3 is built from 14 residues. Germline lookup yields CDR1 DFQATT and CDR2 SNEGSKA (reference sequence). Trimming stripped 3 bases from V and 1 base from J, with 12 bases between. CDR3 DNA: TGCAGTGCTAGTGGGGGCGCGGGGAACACTGAAGCTTTCTTT. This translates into CSASGGAGNTEAFF.

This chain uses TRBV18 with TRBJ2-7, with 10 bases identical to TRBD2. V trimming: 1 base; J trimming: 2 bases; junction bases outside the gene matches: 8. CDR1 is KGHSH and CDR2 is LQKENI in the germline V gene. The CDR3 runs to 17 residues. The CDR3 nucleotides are TGTGCCAGCTCACCACTAGCGGGGGGCCAAATACCCTACGAGCAGTACTTC. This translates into CASSPLAGGQIPYEQYF.

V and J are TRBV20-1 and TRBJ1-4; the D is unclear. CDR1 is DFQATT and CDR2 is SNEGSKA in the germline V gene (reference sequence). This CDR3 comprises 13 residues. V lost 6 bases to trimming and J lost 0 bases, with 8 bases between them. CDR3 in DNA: TGCAGTGCGACATCCGCAACTAATGAAAAACTGTTTTTT. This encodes CSATSATNEKLFF.

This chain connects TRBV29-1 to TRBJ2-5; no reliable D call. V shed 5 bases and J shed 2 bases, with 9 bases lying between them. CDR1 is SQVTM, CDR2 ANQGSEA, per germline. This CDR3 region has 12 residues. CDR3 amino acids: CSVSDSQETQYF. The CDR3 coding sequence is TGCAGCGTTAGCGACTCTCAAGAGACCCAGTACTTC.

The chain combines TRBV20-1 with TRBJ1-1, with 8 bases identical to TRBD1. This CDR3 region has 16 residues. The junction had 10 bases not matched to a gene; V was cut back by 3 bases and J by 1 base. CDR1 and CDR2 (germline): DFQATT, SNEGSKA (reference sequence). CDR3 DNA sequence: TGCAGTGCTAGGCACCTCCCACAGGGGGGGAACACTGAAGCTTTCTTT. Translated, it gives CSARHLPQGGNTEAFF.

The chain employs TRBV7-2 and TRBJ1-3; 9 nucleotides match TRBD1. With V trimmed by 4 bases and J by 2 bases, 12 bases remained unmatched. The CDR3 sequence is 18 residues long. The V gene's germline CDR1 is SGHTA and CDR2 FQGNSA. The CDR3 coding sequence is TGTGCCAGCAGCTCTTATATTCGACAGGGGGACGCTGGAAACACCATATATTTT. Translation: CASSSYIRQGDAGNTIYF. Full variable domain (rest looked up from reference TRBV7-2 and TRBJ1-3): GAGVSQSPSNKVTEKGKDVELRCDPISGHTALYWYRQSLGQGLEFLIYFQGNSAPDKSGLPSDRFSAERTGGSVSTLTIQRTQQEDSAVYLCASSSYIRQGDAGNTIYFGEGSWLTVV.

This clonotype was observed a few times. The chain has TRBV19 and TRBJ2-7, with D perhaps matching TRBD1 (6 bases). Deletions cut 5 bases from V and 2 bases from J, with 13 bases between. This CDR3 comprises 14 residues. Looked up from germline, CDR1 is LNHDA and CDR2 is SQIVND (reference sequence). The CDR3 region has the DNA TGTGCCAGTAGTGTTTTCGGACAGACCTACGAGCAGTACTTC. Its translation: CASSVFGQTYEQYF.